These 17 T cell receptor beta chains were all obtained from the same sample, sequenced in a study of blood T cells in healthy people across ages. A second PCR, run for about 7 to 11 cycles, used a sample-barcoded 5' primer plus a J-beta primer mix. TCRdb used MiXCR to reprocess the 5' RACE reads, holding one entry per CDR3 protein. The data show some 1.8 million distinct CDR3 sequences, about 39% seen once. Sample: blood. These receptors originate from a human donor in good health.

The chain uses TRBV6-1 and TRBJ2-3, with 8 bases matching TRBD2. V shed 7 bases, J shed 5 bases, and the junction held 8 bases outside the gene matches. Looked up from germline, CDR1 is MNHNS and CDR2 is SASEGT. The CDR3 runs 14 residues. The CDR3 nucleotides read TGTGCCAGCAAGAGGACTAGCCGGCTAGATACGCAGTATTTT. Protein: CASKRTSRLDTQYF.

In nucleotides, the CDR3 is TGTGCCAGCAGATTAGCGGGGGGCGATCAAGAGACCCAGTACTTC. Amino acids: CASRLAGGDQETQYF. The chain links TRBV6-6 to TRBJ2-5; 10 bases line up with TRBD2. V was clipped by 6 bases and J by 2 bases; unmatched bases: 6. The CDR3 is 15 amino acids. Germline V gene lookup returns CDR1 MNHNY and CDR2 SVGAGI (reference sequence).

This clonotype was counted between two and nine times. The chain combines TRBV11-2 with TRBJ1-1, with D uncertain. V was trimmed by 4 bases and J by 4 bases, leaving 16 bases between them. The V gene's germline CDR1 is SGHAT and CDR2 FQNNGV. The CDR3 has 15 residues. CDR3: CASSSGPRKSTEAFF. CDR3 DNA sequence: TGTGCCAGCAGCTCCGGTCCCCGAAAATCCACTGAAGCTTTCTTT.

The chain uses TRBV12-5 and TRBJ2-7; D ambiguous. The germline V gene encodes CDR1 LGHNT and CDR2 FRNRAP. Trimming removed 6 bases at V and 5 bases at J, with 17 bases between. CDR3 length equals 14 residues. CDR3 in DNA: TGTGCTAGTGGCCCAGGCAAAATTTACCACGAGCAGTACTTC. Protein product: CASGPGKIYHEQYF.

In its sample, this clonotype was seen many times. The chain carries TRBV7-2 and TRBJ2-1; a possible D gene is TRBD2 (5 bases). This CDR3 has 15 residues. Per the germline V gene, CDR1 is SGHTA and CDR2 is FQGNSA. V was shortened by 0 bases and J by 1 base, with 7 bases between the two germline ends. The CDR3 spells CASSLAAGSYNEQFF. The CDR3 coding sequence is TGTGCCAGCAGCTTAGCGGCGGGTTCCTACAATGAGCAGTTCTTC.

The chain joins TRBV7-2 to TRBJ1-2; D is possibly TRBD1 (5 bases). V lost 2 bases and J lost 1, with 11 bases in between. The CDR3 runs to 15 residues. CDR1 and CDR2 (germline): SGHTA, FQGNSA. The CDR3 DNA reads TGTGCCAGCAGCTTAAGTGGGGGAGATAACTATGGCTACACCTTC. The encoded protein is CASSLSGGDNYGYTF.

The sample holds a few counts of this clonotype. The genes are TRBV7-2 and TRBJ2-5, with 8 bases lining up with TRBD2. Germline CDR1 and CDR2: SGHTA and FQGNSA. Trimming removed 5 bases from V and 1 base from J; junction bases left unmatched: 9. The CDR3 is made up of 16 amino acids. CDR3 bases: TGTGCCAGCAGCGTCAGGACTAGCCAAATCCAAGAGACCCAGTACTTC. It specifies CASSVRTSQIQETQYF.

The chain joins TRBV4-3 to TRBJ2-6; tentative D call: TRBD1 (5 bases). This CDR3 has 16 amino acids. Trimming took off 6 bases at V and 2 bases at J, with 14 bases between the two ends. The germline V gene encodes CDR1 LGHNA and CDR2 YSLEER. CDR3 loop: CASSHAVTAGANVLTF. The CDR3 DNA follows: TGCGCCAGCAGTCACGCGGTGACAGCTGGGGCCAACGTCCTGACTTTC.

The V gene is TRBV6-1, the J gene TRBJ1-2; D is unclear. Germline V CDR1 and CDR2: MNHNS, SASEGT. The V gene lost 6 bases and the J gene lost 8 bases, with 16 bases spanning the gap. The CDR3 has 13 amino acids. The CDR3 sequence: CASRETNRVGYTF. The CDR3 DNA follows: TGTGCCAGCAGGGAAACGAATAGAGTGGGCTACACCTTC.

J is TRBJ2-5 and V is TRBV12-3 or TRBV12-4; no firm D call. The DNA end is a closer match to TRBJ2-7, so the J assignment may be wrong. The CDR3 length is 12 residues. The CDR3 DNA reads as TGTGCCAGCAGTGTGGCGGCTTCCGAGCAGTACTTC. As protein: CASSVAASEQYF.

The J gene is TRBJ1-2, the V gene TRBV2; D uncertain. This CDR3 has 15 amino acids. Germline V CDR1 and CDR2: SNHLY, FYNNEI. V was trimmed by 6 bases and J by 3 bases, leaving 17 bases between them. The CDR3 protein is CASSTPPDGDYGYTF. In DNA form, the CDR3 reads TGTGCCAGCAGCACCCCCCCGGACGGCGACTATGGCTACACCTTC.

A few counts support this clonotype. The V gene is TRBV7-9, the J gene TRBJ2-4, with a possible D match to TRBD1 (6 bases). The better agreement between TRBJ2-7 and the DNA end casts doubt on the J call. This CDR3 spans 15 amino acids. Germline V gene lookup returns CDR1 SEHNR and CDR2 FQNEAQ (reference sequence). The CDR3 DNA follows: TGTGCCAGCAGCTTAGCAGGGGGTAATCGCTACGAGCAGTACTTC. It specifies CASSLAGGNRYEQYF.

V and J are TRBV28 and TRBJ2-5; no definite D call. The V gene's germline CDR1 is MDHEN and CDR2 SYDVKM. CDR3 size: 13 residues. V was clipped by 3 bases and J by 4 bases, with 9 bases between them. This CDR3 reads CASSFESGETQYF. The CDR3, as DNA: TGTGCCAGCAGTTTCGAGTCGGGAGAGACCCAGTACTTC.

The chain has TRBV5-6 and TRBJ1-1, with D possibly matching TRBD1 (5 bases). Trimming shortened V by 0 bases and J by 3 bases, and 12 bases separated the two germline ends. The CDR3 loop spans 15 amino acids. Germline V gene sequence: CDR1 SGHDT, CDR2 YYEEEE. In DNA form, the CDR3 reads TGTGCCAGCAGCTTGGTGGCAGGGTTATACACTGAAGCTTTCTTT. Amino acids: CASSLVAGLYTEAFF. The full variable domain, rest sourced from reference TRBV5-6 and TRBJ1-1, is DAGVTQSPTHLIKTRGQQVTLRCSPKSGHDTVSWYQQALGQGPQFIFQYYEEEERQRGNFPDRFSGHQFPNYSSELNVNALLLGDSALYLCASSLVAGLYTEAFFGQGTRLTVV.

The chain carries TRBV7-9 and TRBJ2-7, with 8 bases matching TRBD1. The CDR3 runs 15 residues. Trimming removed 2 bases from V and 4 bases from J; junction bases left unmatched: 7. CDR1 is SEHNR and CDR2 is FQNEAQ in the germline V gene (reference sequence). CDR3 DNA: TGTGCCAGCAGCTTACTGACGGACAGGGAGTACGAGCAGTACTTC. Protein product: CASSLLTDREYEQYF.

This clonotype was seen only a few times. The J gene is TRBJ2-3, the V gene TRBV6-4, with 9 bases that match TRBD2. Germline V gene data show CDR1 as MRHNA and CDR2 as SNTAGT. The CDR3 is 14 amino acids. The V and J ends lost 3 bases and 5 bases, in that order; junction bases with no gene match: 3. CDR3 DNA: TGTGCCAGCAGTGAATCGCGGGGGGGAGATACGCAGTATTTT. Translation gives CASSESRGGDTQYF.

This clonotype was counted between two and nine times. The J gene is TRBJ2-1, the V gene TRBV6-6; the match to TRBD1 covers 8 bases. Germline CDR1 is MNHNY and CDR2 is SVGAGI (reference sequence). The CDR3 is made up of 15 amino acids. J was trimmed by 8 bases and V by 6 bases; bases with no gene match: 12. CDR3 coding DNA: TGTGCCAGCAGCAATGACGGGACAGGTTTTGATGAGCAGTTCTTC. The encoded protein is CASSNDGTGFDEQFF.